The rows below give T cell receptor beta chains drawn from one sample of a study of shared clonotypes between healthy human individuals. TCRdb's copy holds only in-frame clones and misses some; the assay was immunoSEQ multiplex PCR. Among fewer than 850,000 clones listed, 90% were seen once. Sequencing input: memory CD8+ T cells from PBMCs. These TCRs come from a man between 18 and 29 years old in good health. Some clones in this sample may be carry-over from other donors' samples. Each CDR3 is given with its conserved first and last residue. The D gene is left open where the match is weak. Only part of the rows carry a size: once, few, many, or a class if the clone is expanded.

>NA|TRBV19|TRBJ2-7|NA
TGTGCCAGTAGTAGTCGGGCAATCTCCTACGAGCAGTACTTC
CASSSRAISYEQYF
>TRBD1|TRBV27|TRBJ2-7|NA
TGTGCCAGCAGGCCGACCGGGACAGTCTCCTACGAGCAGTACTTC
CASRPTGTVSYEQYF
>NA|TRBV11-2|TRBJ1-3|many
TGTGCCAGCAGCTTAAATTCCGGCTCTGGAAACACCATATATTTT
CASSLNSGSGNTIYF
>NA|TRBV5-1|TRBJ2-3|NA
TGCGCCAGCAGCTCGCCCCCGGAGACGGAACCTACAGATACGCAGTATTTT
CASSSPPETEPTDTQYF
>TRBD1|TRBV29-1|TRBJ2-7|NA
TGCAGCGTTGAAGACGGGGGGGACAGGGGCTACGAGCAGTACTTC
CSVEDGGDRGYEQYF
>TRBD1|TRBV2|TRBJ1-6|NA
TGTGCCAGCAGTGAAGCGGAGGGGGACAGGGGCCCACCCCTCCACTTT
CASSEAEGDRGPPLHF
>NA|TRBV4-1|TRBJ2-1|NA
TGCGCCAGCAACACTGCGGGTGAGCAGTTCTTC
CASNTAGEQFF
>NA|TRBV4-2|TRBJ1-5|once
TGTGCCAGCAGCCAAGTGGCCACAGGGAGTCAGCCCCAGCATTTT
CASSQVATGSQPQHF
>TRBD2|TRBV7-2|TRBJ2-7|NA
TGTGCCAGCAGCGTCCGAGCGGGAGCCTACGAGCAGTACTTC
CASSVRAGAYEQYF
>NA|TRBV2|TRBJ2-2|NA
TGTGCCAGCAGGCCCAAAACAGGGACCGGGGAGCTGTTTTTT
CASRPKTGTGELFF
>NA|TRBV7-6|TRBJ2-7|NA
TGTGCCAGCAGCTTAGCCCAGCAATACGAGCAGTACTTC
CASSLAQQYEQYF
>TRBD2|TRBV2|TRBJ2-1|NA
TGTGCCAGCAGCCCACTAGCGGGAGGGCCAAATGAGCAGTTCTTC
CASSPLAGGPNEQFF
>NA|TRBV27|TRBJ1-5|NA
TGTGCCAGCAGCTCTCGGACTAATAGCAATCAGCCCCAGCATTTT
CASSSRTNSNQPQHF
>NA|TRBV14|TRBJ2-1|NA
TGTGCCAGCAGCCAAAGTCTTTCAGATTGGGGCGGCTCTTACAATGAGCAGTTCTTC
CASSQSLSDWGGSYNEQFF
>TRBD2|TRBV27|TRBJ2-1|NA
TGTGCCAGCAGCCCAAGCGGGGGAGTTTGGGAGCAGTTCTTC
CASSPSGGVWEQFF
>TRBD2|TRBV5-1|TRBJ2-1|NA
TGCGCCAGCAGCTTGGCCAGGACTAGACCCCACAATGAGCAGTTCTTC
CASSLARTRPHNEQFF
>TRBD1|TRBV27|TRBJ2-5|NA
TGTGCCAGCAGTCAACGGAGGATGACAGGGAGCCAAGAGACCCAGTACTTC
CASSQRRMTGSQETQYF
>NA|TRBV7-6|TRBJ2-7|NA
TGTGCCAGCAGCCCCTTCCGAAGCGGAGGGTTAGTCTACGAGCAGTACTTC
CASSPFRSGGLVYEQYF
>TRBD2|TRBV29-1|TRBJ2-1|NA
TGCAGCGTTATTAGGGGGACTAGCCCATACAATGAGCAGTTCTTC
CSVIRGTSPYNEQFF
>NA|TRBV7-9|TRBJ2-1|NA
TGTGCCAGCAGCTCCCAAGGTTCCCCGACCTACAATGAGCAGTTCTTC
CASSSQGSPTYNEQFF
>NA|TRBV7-8|TRBJ1-1|NA
TGTGCCAGCAGCTTATATGGCGGGGGGCGCAAGGACACTGAAGCTTTCTTT
CASSLYGGGRKDTEAFF
>NA|TRBV5-1|TRBJ2-1|NA
TGCGCCAGCAGCTTGGCCGAGGGCGGGGTCTACAATGAGCAGTTCTTC
CASSLAEGGVYNEQFF
>NA|TRBV6-1|TRBJ1-5|few
TGTGCCAGCAGTGAAAACGAGGGAAGCAATCAGCCCCAGCATTTT
CASSENEGSNQPQHF
>NA|TRBV27|TRBJ2-1|NA
TGTGCCAGCAGTTTAGGTCTCGCATCCTACAATGAGCAGTTCTTC
CASSLGLASYNEQFF
>NA|TRBV14|TRBJ2-5|NA
TGTGCCAGCAGCCCCGGGACGGGGACATGGGAGACCCAGTACTTC
CASSPGTGTWETQYF
>NA|TRBV4-2|TRBJ2-3|NA
TGTGCCAGCAGCCAAGATGGGGGAACAGATACGCAGTATTTT
CASSQDGGTDTQYF
>NA|TRBV11-2|TRBJ2-7|NA
TGTGCCAGCAGTCTGGGGGGCTTACCCTACGAGCAGTACTTC
CASSLGGLPYEQYF
>TRBD1|TRBV13|TRBJ2-3|NA
TGTGCCAGCAGCATGACGGACAGGGGGCGGACAGATACGCAGTATTTT
CASSMTDRGRTDTQYF
>TRBD1|TRBV7-9|TRBJ2-4|NA
TGTGCCAGCAGCCCCTCGGACAGGGGAGCCAAAAACATTCAGTACTTC
CASSPSDRGAKNIQYF
>NA|TRBV30|TRBJ1-5|NA
TGTGCCTGGAGTGTATCTACTAATCAGCCCCAGCATTTT
CAWSVSTNQPQHF
>NA|TRBV27|TRBJ1-5|NA
TGTGCCAGCAGTTCGCTGCCGGGAAACAATCAGCCCCAGCATTTT
CASSSLPGNNQPQHF
>TRBD1|TRBV30|TRBJ2-3|NA
TGTGCCTGGAGGATCAGGAAGGGGGCTGGGACAGATACGCAGTATTTT
CAWRIRKGAGTDTQYF
>NA|TRBV27|TRBJ1-5|NA
TGTGCCAGCAGTTTTTCACCATTCAATCAGCCCCAGCATTTT
CASSFSPFNQPQHF
>NA|TRBV9|TRBJ2-3|NA
TGTGCCAGCAGCCCCCAATGGGGGAGAGTCACAGATACGCAGTATTTT
CASSPQWGRVTDTQYF
>TRBD1|TRBV28|TRBJ1-1|NA
TGTGCCAGCAGTGCCCACCACCGGGACAGGGGGCGCTTAGGGTTTTTTTCAGCTTTCTTT
CASSAHHRDRGRLGFFSAFF
>NA|TRBV14|TRBJ1-1|NA
TGTGCCAGCAGCCAAGAGAGGATATGGAACACTGAAGCTTTCTTT
CASSQERIWNTEAFF
>TRBD1|TRBV6-5|TRBJ2-3|NA
TGTGCCAGCAGTACAGCGACAGGGTCCACAGATACGCAGTATTTT
CASSTATGSTDTQYF
>NA|TRBV19|TRBJ2-1|NA
TGTGCCAGTAGCCCCCAGGGGTCCAGGGTCGGTTACAATGAGCAGTTCTTC
CASSPQGSRVGYNEQFF
>TRBD1|TRBV6-5|TRBJ2-7|NA
TGTGCCAGCATAGGGAGGGACAGGGCCTACGAGCAGTACTTC
CASIGRDRAYEQYF
>NA|TRBV21-1|TRBJ2-7|NA
TGTGCCAGCAGCAAGCTTGAGGGACAGAACGGCAACGAGCAGTACTTC
CASSKLEGQNGNEQYF